The 23 T cell receptor beta chains reported below all come from one sample, sequenced in a study of T cells after yellow fever vaccination. TCRdb itself ran the 5' RACE reads through MiXCR, one entry per CDR3 protein. The sample comprises a few hundred thousand distinct CDR3 sequences, roughly 5.6% of which are singletons, and roughly 3.5% rests with the top ten. The sample in question was CD4+ T cells sorted from PBMCs, obtained on the day of the yellow fever booster vaccination. Receptors were obtained from a man between 18 and 35 years old who received the YFV17D yellow fever vaccine.

This clonotype was observed many times. The rearrangement links TRBV6-2 or TRBV6-3 to TRBJ2-3; no firm D call. Germline CDR1 reads MNHEY; CDR2 reads SVGEGT. The CDR3 extends over 16 amino acids. The germline V and J ends were trimmed by 6 bases and 2 bases, with 18 bases remaining between them. This chain's CDR3 is CASSLPQDLTTDTQYF. The CDR3 DNA reads as TGTGCCAGCAGCCTCCCTCAGGACCTCACCACAGATACGCAGTATTTT.

This clonotype appeared a few times. V gene TRBV19 combines with J gene TRBJ2-3, with TRBD2 matching over 16 bases. Germline loops: CDR1 LNHDA, CDR2 SQIVND (reference sequence). With 6 bases clipped from V and 1 base from J, the junction kept 7 bases outside the gene matches. The CDR3 extends over 18 amino acids. CDR3 protein: CASSGGLAGGRGTDTQYF. The CDR3 DNA sequence: TGTGCCAGTAGCGGGGGACTAGCGGGGGGGCGTGGCACAGATACGCAGTATTTT.

CDR3 loop: CATRTANTEAFF. As DNA, the CDR3 is TGTGCCACCCGGACAGCCAACACTGAAGCTTTCTTT. The J gene is TRBJ1-1, the V gene TRBV6-2 or TRBV6-3; maybe TRBD1 (6 bases). This CDR3 has 12 amino acids. In germline, CDR1 is MNHEY, CDR2 SVGEGT. V shed 10 bases and J shed 2 bases, with 11 bases lying between them.

This clonotype was seen many times. The chain has TRBV3-1 and TRBJ1-6, with 8 bases identical to TRBD1. V shed 4 bases and J 6 bases; nucleotides not matched to a gene: 5. There are 15 residues in the CDR3. Germline V lookup: CDR1 LGHDT, CDR2 YNNKEL (reference sequence). Written as DNA, the CDR3 is TGTGCCAGCAGCCCCCGGGACAGGATTAATTCACCCCTCCACTTT. It encodes CASSPRDRINSPLHF.

In its sample, this clonotype was seen a few times. The chain joins TRBV4-3 to TRBJ1-2, with a weak D call TRBD1 (6 bases). CDR3 length: 17 residues. The germline gives CDR1 LGHNA, CDR2 YSLEER. With 0 bases removed from V and 6 bases from J, the gap between germline ends came to 20 bases. CDR3 residues: CASSQDTVRGPRDGYTF. Written as DNA, the CDR3 is TGCGCCAGCAGCCAAGATACGGTCCGGGGGCCTAGGGATGGCTACACCTTC.

In its sample, this clonotype was seen many times. V gene TRBV12-3 or TRBV12-4 combines with J gene TRBJ1-1; possible D gene TRBD1, 6 bases. V was pared by 6 bases and J by 8 bases, with 10 bases between. The CDR3 contains 11 residues. The CDR3 spells CASRLTGEAFF. The CDR3 nucleotides read TGTGCCAGCAGACTTACAGGGGAAGCTTTCTTT.

The genes are TRBV20-1 and TRBJ1-1; D is undetermined. The CDR3 extends over 13 amino acids. V dropped 2 bases and J dropped 3 bases, with 10 bases sitting between them. Germline assignment: CDR1 DFQATT and CDR2 SNEGSKA (reference sequence). The CDR3 bases are TGCAGTGCTAGATCCGACACGTACACTGAAGCTTTCTTT. Its protein is CSARSDTYTEAFF.

The gene calls are TRBV18 and TRBJ1-1, with D hard to call. Trimming pared 1 base from V and 0 bases from J, leaving 6 bases between. Germline V CDR1 and CDR2: KGHSH, LQKENI. This CDR3 comprises 14 residues. CDR3 sequence reads: CASSPRAVNTEAFF. The CDR3 DNA is TGTGCCAGCTCACCACGCGCGGTGAACACTGAAGCTTTCTTT. Full variable domain (outside the CDR3, taken from reference TRBV18 and TRBJ1-1): NAGVMQNPRHLVRRRGQEARLRCSPMKGHSHVYWYRQLPEEGLKFMVYLQKENIIDESGMPKERFSAEFPKEGPSILRIQQVVRGDSAAYFCASSPRAVNTEAFFGQGTRLTVV.

A few counts support this clonotype. The chain couples TRBV20-1 to TRBJ1-1, with 8 bases aligning to TRBD1. Germline V CDR1 and CDR2: DFQATT, SNEGSKA (reference sequence). The CDR3 runs 14 residues. V gave up 5 bases and J gave up 1 base; unmatched junction bases: 6. This CDR3 is CSALSGTGNTEAFF. For the CDR3, the DNA is TGCAGTGCTTTGTCCGGGACAGGGAACACTGAAGCTTTCTTT.

The V and J genes are TRBV30 and TRBJ2-3; the match to TRBD2 covers 11 bases. From germline, CDR1 is GTSNPN and CDR2 SVGIG (reference sequence). V lost 1 base to trimming and J lost 2 bases; unmatched junction nucleotides: 2. There are 15 residues in the CDR3. CDR3 loop: CAWSGLAGSTDTQYF. The CDR3 DNA reads TGTGCCTGGAGTGGACTAGCGGGGTCCACAGATACGCAGTATTTT. Looking up the rest from reference TRBV30 and TRBJ2-3 gives the full variable domain: SQTIHQWPATLVQPVGSPLSLECTVEGTSNPNLYWYRQAAGRGLQLLFYSVGIGQISSEVPQNLSASRPQDRQFILSSKKLLLSDSGFYLCAWSGLAGSTDTQYFGPGTRLTVL.

This clonotype was counted between two and nine times. This chain joins TRBV18 and TRBJ1-2; D remains unclear. V lost 0 bases to trimming and J lost 2 bases, with 7 bases between them. Per germline, CDR1 KGHSH and CDR2 LQKENI. There are 14 residues in the CDR3. DNA of the CDR3: TGTGCCAGCTCACCACCCAGCCGGAACTATGGCTACACCTTC. This translates into CASSPPSRNYGYTF.

This chain joins TRBV5-1 and TRBJ1-1; 11 bases map to TRBD1. In germline, CDR1 is SGHRS, CDR2 YFSETQ. The length of the CDR3 is 15 residues. V shed 3 bases, J shed 4 bases, and the junction held 5 bases outside the gene matches. CDR3 DNA: TGCGCCAGCAGCTGGAGGGGGACAGGGGGCACTGAAGCTTTCTTT. Translating gives CASSWRGTGGTEAFF.

The chain carries TRBV10-3 and TRBJ2-5, with unresolved D. The V and J ends lost 6 bases and 3 bases respectively, with 11 bases between them. Germline CDR1 reads ENHRY; CDR2 reads SYGVKD. The CDR3 sequence is 13 residues long. CDR3 coding DNA: TGTGCCATCAGCAGATCTTCAGAAGAGACCCAGTACTTC. Amino acid sequence: CAISRSSEETQYF.

This clonotype was seen more than once but under ten times. V gene TRBV6-1 combines with J gene TRBJ2-3; D not certain. Trimming pared 11 bases from V and 0 bases from J, leaving 18 bases between. Germline V gene sequence: CDR1 MNHNS, CDR2 SASEGT. The CDR3 runs to 15 residues. CDR3 amino acids: CASKLARSSTDTQYF. CDR3 DNA sequence: TGTGCCTCCAAGCTGGCACGATCTAGCACAGATACGCAGTATTTT.

The J gene is TRBJ2-3, the V gene TRBV12-3 or TRBV12-4; 10 bases line up with TRBD2. The CDR3 has 16 amino acids. V trimming: 5 bases; J trimming: 3 bases; junction bases outside the gene matches: 8. CDR3 nucleotide sequence: TGTGCCAGCAGTGAATATAGCGGGGGGAGAACAGATACGCAGTATTTT. Encoded protein: CASSEYSGGRTDTQYF.

This clonotype appeared many times. The genes are TRBV5-1 and TRBJ2-1, with TRBD1 matching over 10 bases. The CDR3 loop spans 14 amino acids. V lost 6 bases and J lost 5; bases outside the gene matches: 5. CDR1 is SGHRS, CDR2 YFSETQ, per germline. The CDR3 loop is CASKRQGADNEQFF. The DNA of the CDR3 is TGCGCCAGCAAGAGACAGGGGGCTGACAATGAGCAGTTCTTC.

This clonotype was observed a few times. The V gene is TRBV20-1, the J gene TRBJ2-5; D remains unclear. The V and J ends lost 2 bases and 5 bases respectively, with 6 bases between them. CDR3 length: 11 residues. The germline gives CDR1 DFQATT, CDR2 SNEGSKA (reference sequence). CDR3 in DNA: TGCAGTGCTAGAACTTCGGAGACCCAGTACTTC. Its translation: CSARTSETQYF.

The V gene is TRBV5-1, the J gene TRBJ1-6, with TRBD1 matching 7 bases. Germline CDR1 is SGHRS and CDR2 is YFSETQ. The CDR3 sequence is 15 residues long. V shed 5 bases, J shed 5 bases, and the junction held 7 bases outside the gene matches. CDR3 protein: CASSRTGTDNSPLHF. CDR3 nucleotides: TGCGCCAGCAGTAGGACCGGGACAGATAATTCACCCCTCCACTTT.

The chain couples TRBV7-9 to TRBJ2-5; TRBD2 agrees at 14 bases. The ends lost 5 bases at V and 0 bases at J; junction bases unmatched: 11. From germline, CDR1 is SEHNR and CDR2 FQNEAQ (reference sequence). This CDR3 comprises 19 residues. Here the CDR3 reads CASSPLGRLAGGYQETQYF. The CDR3 DNA reads as TGTGCCAGCAGCCCACTCGGCCGACTAGCGGGGGGGTACCAAGAGACCCAGTACTTC. The variable domain in full, completed from reference TRBV7-9 and TRBJ2-5, reads DTGVSQNPRHKITKRGQNVTFRCDPISEHNRLYWYRQTLGQGPEFLTYFQNEAQLEKSRLLSDRFSAERPKGSFSTLEIQRTEQGDSAMYLCASSPLGRLAGGYQETQYFGPGTRLLVL.

There are a few counts of this clonotype. The rearrangement links TRBV9 to TRBJ2-5; D possibly corresponds to TRBD2 (6 bases). The V gene lost 1 base and the J gene lost 4 bases, with 11 bases spanning the gap. This CDR3 is 14 amino acids long. Germline V CDR1 and CDR2: SGDLS, YYNGEE. The CDR3 DNA reads as TGTGCCAGCAGCGTAATGGGGGAGGCAGAGACCCAGTACTTC. Translating it yields CASSVMGEAETQYF.

The V call is TRBV10-3, the J call TRBJ2-5, with D possibly matching TRBD1 (6 bases). V gave up 1 base and J gave up 4 bases, with 13 bases separating them. Germline V gene data show CDR1 as ENHRY and CDR2 as SYGVKD. The CDR3 sequence is 15 residues long. CDR3 amino acids: CAISELVGASETQYF. CDR3 DNA sequence: TGTGCCATCAGTGAGTTAGTGGGGGCGTCAGAGACCCAGTACTTC.

In this sample, this clonotype turned up a few times. The chain combines TRBV6-2 or TRBV6-3 with TRBJ2-3; D possibly uses TRBD1 or TRBD2 (5 bases each). The CDR3 extends over 14 amino acids. V lost 2 bases and J lost 8, with 14 bases in between. The germline V gene has CDR1 MNHEY and CDR2 SVGEGT. CDR3 in amino acids: CASSYTLGPLTQYF. The CDR3 region has the DNA TGTGCCAGCAGTTACACCCTGGGACCTCTTACGCAGTATTTT.

This chain joins TRBV5-4 and TRBJ1-1; D is ambiguous. Germline V gene data show CDR1 as SGHNT and CDR2 as YYREEE (reference sequence). Trimming took off 0 bases at V and 1 base at J, with 7 bases between the two ends. The length of the CDR3 is 14 residues. The CDR3 loop reads CASSLDLGNTEAFF. CDR3 DNA: TGTGCCAGCAGCTTGGATCTGGGGAACACTGAAGCTTTCTTT.